The next 17 T cell receptor beta chains were all read from a single sample in a study of tumor-infiltrating lymphocytes in primary liver carcinoma. Priming with a constant-region primer yielded TCR beta cDNA from 400 to 550 ng total RNA. Generation of the TCR beta libraries relied on three nested multiplex PCR rounds using slightly modified ARM-PCR. Two initial PCR rounds of roughly 10 cycles each paired TRBV1-TRBV30 forward primers with a C-beta reverse primer. Each CDR3 protein gets one entry after TCRdb re-called the multiplex PCR reads with MiXCR. The profile shows hundreds of thousands of distinct CDR3 sequences, 60% to 80% of them singletons. Unsorted whole blood supplied the RNA, and germline DNA was extracted too. The material sequenced was peripheral blood. The receptor source for this set is a man in his forties with primary liver carcinoma and hepatitis B virus infection.

With respect to this clonotype: This clone may be a read error of a much larger clone one base away. The J gene is TRBJ2-1, the V gene TRBV6-2 or TRBV6-3; 12 bases map to TRBD2. Germline values: CDR1 MNHEY, CDR2 SVGEGT. Losses at the gene ends were 11 bases for V and 7 bases for J; bases not matched to a gene: 6. The CDR3 totals 13 residues. This chain's CDR3 is CAARLAGVNEQFF. The CDR3 nucleotides are TGTGCCGCCCGACTAGCGGGAGTGAATGAGCAGTTCTTC.

Concerning this clonotype itself: A junction boundary mismatches the germline segment, possibly from a read error. V usage is TRBV29-1 and J usage is TRBJ2-7; TRBD2 matches at 11 bases. This CDR3 is 14 amino acids long. Germline V lookup: CDR1 SQVTM, CDR2 ANQGSEA. The DNA for the CDR3 is TGCAGCGTCGGGGCTAGCGGGAGGTCTGGGGAGCTGTACTTC. Translation: CSVGASGRSGELYF.

In regard to this clonotype: The missing conserved phenylalanine or tryptophan at the end of this CDR3 makes a read error likely. The chain couples TRBV12-3 or TRBV12-4 to TRBJ1-6, with D possibly TRBD1 on 6 matching bases. Trimming cost V 2 bases and J 9 bases, with 11 bases left between them. The CDR3 extends over 14 amino acids. CDR3 loop: CASSLRGKSSPLHS. In nucleotides, the CDR3 is TGTGCCAGCAGTTTAAGGGGGAAGAGTTCACCCCTCCACTCT.

The rearrangement links TRBV5-1 to TRBJ1-1; 8 bases map to TRBD1. The junction had 16 bases not matched to a gene; V was cut back by 2 bases and J by 4 bases. The CDR3 sequence is 18 residues long. Germline V lookup: CDR1 SGHRS, CDR2 YFSETQ. The CDR3: CASSFGGFRQGFSTEAFF. The CDR3 bases are TGCGCCAGCAGCTTCGGGGGTTTCCGACAGGGGTTCAGCACTGAAGCTTTCTTT.

Concerning this clonotype itself: A much larger clone sits a single nucleotide away, making a read error possible. This chain uses TRBV6-5 with TRBJ2-5, with unresolved D. The CDR3 is made up of 15 amino acids. Germline V lookup: CDR1 MNHEY, CDR2 SVGAGI. The CDR3, as DNA: TGTGCCGGCAGTTACTCCCAGTTAAACCAAGAGACCCAGTACTTC. Amino acids: CAGSYSQLNQETQYF.

With respect to this clonotype: A much larger clone sits a single nucleotide away, making a read error possible. The chain joins TRBV6-5 to TRBJ2-7; a possible D gene is TRBD2 (7 bases). There are 14 residues in the CDR3. Germline CDR1 reads MNHEY; CDR2 reads SVGAGI. CDR3 region: CASSSPGGAYEHYF. CDR3 in DNA: TGTGCCAGCAGCTCCCCGGGGGGCGCGTACGAGCACTACTTC.

Ten or more counts support this clonotype. CDR3 bases: TGCGCCAGCAGCCAAGATCCACCGGGAGGGTCGGCCGGGGAGCTGTTTTTT. It translates to CASSQDPPGGSAGELFF. V and J are TRBV4-1 and TRBJ2-2, with TRBD2 matching over 8 bases. This CDR3 has 17 amino acids. Looked up from germline, CDR1 is MGHRA and CDR2 is YSYEKL. V lost 0 bases to trimming and J lost 6 bases; unmatched junction nucleotides: 9.

Regarding this clonotype: A clone one base away is much larger, so this may be a read error. The gene calls are TRBV6-1 and TRBJ2-1; a weak D match, TRBD1 (6 bases). The DNA end lines up better with TRBJ2-7; the J call may be wrong. The CDR3 sequence is 15 residues long. Germline CDR1 and CDR2: MNHNS and SASEGT. The CDR3 DNA reads as TGTGCCAGCAGTGAAGCAGACAGGAGCTTCTACGAGCAGTACTTC. Encoded protein: CASSEADRSFYEQYF.

This clonotype was seen a handful of times. The chain recombines TRBV20-1 with TRBJ1-3, with D possibly TRBD1 on 6 matching bases. The CDR3 is made up of 13 amino acids. Germline V gene sequence: CDR1 DFQATT, CDR2 SNEGSKA (reference sequence). Trimming shortened V by 8 bases and J by 8 bases, and 19 bases separated the two germline ends. CDR3 nucleotides: TGCAGTACATACAGGGTCGGGATGGACACCATATATTTT. Its translation: CSTYRVGMDTIYF.

This clonotype was observed once. The chain carries TRBV18 and TRBJ2-7; no firm D call. The CDR3 runs 12 residues. V lost 4 bases and J lost 7, with 11 bases in between. Per germline, CDR1 KGHSH and CDR2 LQKENI. The CDR3 loop reads CASSRNEGEQYF. For the CDR3, the DNA is TGTGCCAGCTCACGTAACGAAGGGGAGCAGTACTTC. The entire variable domain, with the rest obtained from reference TRBV18 and TRBJ2-7, is as follows: NAGVMQNPRHLVRRRGQEARLRCSPMKGHSHVYWYRQLPEEGLKFMVYLQKENIIDESGMPKERFSAEFPKEGPSILRIQQVVRGDSAAYFCASSRNEGEQYFGPGTRLTVT.

This clonotype was observed once. This chain connects TRBV6-5 to TRBJ2-2; 7 bases fit TRBD2. This CDR3 is built from 15 residues. Germline V gene data show CDR1 as MNHEY and CDR2 as SVGAGI. The V gene end was trimmed by 5 bases and the J gene end by 9 bases; junction bases not matched to a gene: 12. The CDR3 coding sequence is TGTGCCAGCAGTAACGGGGGGATGGGGTTCAGGGAGCTGTTTTTT. Encoded protein: CASSNGGMGFRELFF.

Points on this clonotype: Just one base apart from a much larger clone, this may be a read error. V gene TRBV6-1 combines with J gene TRBJ2-1; unclear D gene. Germline V gene data show CDR1 as MNHNS and CDR2 as SASEGT. The CDR3 loop spans 14 amino acids. The DNA of the CDR3 is TGTGCCGGCAGTGAGACGGTCTCCCTGGGTGAGCAGTTCTTC. Translation: CAGSETVSLGEQFF.

Notes on this clonotype: Just one base apart from a much larger clone, this may be a read error. The chain combines TRBV29-1 with TRBJ2-1; 8 nucleotides match TRBD1. Germline CDR1 is SQVTM and CDR2 is ANQGSEA. CDR3 length equals 9 residues. CDR3 region: CGVGQGGFF. In nucleotides, the CDR3 is TGCGGCGTCGGACAGGGTGGGTTCTTC.

The V gene is TRBV11-2, the J gene TRBJ1-2; no definite D call. CDR3 length: 13 residues. Germline lookup yields CDR1 SGHAT and CDR2 FQNNGV. V shed 1 base and J shed 7 bases, with 10 bases lying between them. The CDR3: CASSLVWGSGYTF. The CDR3, as DNA: TGTGCCAGCAGCTTAGTATGGGGTAGTGGCTACACCTTC.

About this clonotype itself: At one end, the junction sequence differs from germline, possibly due to a read error. The chain links TRBV29-1 to TRBJ2-3; D might be TRBD2 (5 bases). Germline-derived CDR1 and CDR2 are SQVTM and ANQGSEA. The CDR3 has 15 amino acids. The DNA for the CDR3 is TGCCGCGTTGAAGGGCTAGAGGGTAACGCAGATACACAGTATTTT. Residues: CRVEGLEGNADTQYF.

On this clonotype: A much larger clonotype is one base distant, so this may be a read error. The V call is TRBV6-2 or TRBV6-3, the J call TRBJ2-7; D unclear. The CDR3 runs to 12 residues. V lost 2 bases and J lost 5, with 7 bases in between. Looked up from germline, CDR1 is MNHEY and CDR2 is SVGEGT. DNA for the CDR3: TGTGCCAGCAGTTACCAGGACCACGAGCAGTACTTC. Translated, it gives CASSYQDHEQYF.

The CDR3 DNA is TGCGCCAACGGCCAGGAAAGGGACGGAGCTATTTATGGCTACACCTTC. It encodes CANGQERDGAIYGYTF. This sequence joins TRBV4-3 and TRBJ1-2, with D possibly matching TRBD1 (5 bases). V shed 10 bases and J shed 5 bases, with 26 bases lying between them. The CDR3 contains 16 residues. In germline, CDR1 is LGHNA, CDR2 YSLEER.